This is a list of T cell receptor beta chains from one sample in a study of T cells in tuberculosis. Clones were read by immunoSEQ multiplex PCR, and TCRdb kept only the in-frame ones, dropping some. The repertoire holds 20,000 to 25,000 clones, with approximately 97% as singletons. Sequenced: PBMCs. These receptors all come from a donor aged 10-29 years with latent tuberculosis or without tuberculosis infection. CDR3s include the opening cysteine and the closing phenylalanine or tryptophan. Fields, in order: V gene, J gene, D gene, clone size, CDR3 protein, CDR3 DNA. A D gene is named only where the DNA matches it firmly. A row's size may be missing; if present it is once, few, many or a size class.

TRBV4-3	TRBJ2-7	-	-	CASSQEARGNYEQYF	TGCGCCAGCAGCCAAGAGGCCAGGGGAAACTACGAGCAGTACTTC
TRBV7-2	TRBJ2-7	TRBD1	-	CASSLGAGRWTGGYEQYF	TGTGCCAGCAGCTTAGGGGCCGGAAGGTGGACAGGGGGTTACGAGCAGTACTTC
TRBV25-1	TRBJ2-3	-	-	CASSESGSVDTQYF	TGTGCCAGCAGTGAATCAGGTAGCGTGGATACGCAGTATTTT
TRBV2	TRBJ1-2	TRBD1	-	CASSNTGTGGHGYTF	TGTGCCAGCAGTAACACCGGGACAGGGGGCCATGGCTACACCTTC
TRBV19	TRBJ1-3	TRBD1	-	CASRPRQGVGGNTIYF	TGTGCCAGTAGACCCCGACAGGGGGTTGGGGGAAACACCATATATTTT
TRBV27	TRBJ1-6	-	-	CASCSWSGIGDSPLHF	TGTGCCAGCTGCAGTTGGTCAGGGATCGGAGATTCACCCCTCCACTTT
TRBV7-9	TRBJ2-5	TRBD2	-	CASSLVSSGGPETQYF	TGTGCCAGCAGCTTAGTATCGTCGGGGGGACCAGAGACCCAGTACTTC
TRBV7-9	TRBJ2-7	TRBD2	-	CAIGGGNDYEQYF	TGTGCCATTGGCGGGGGAAATGACTACGAGCAGTACTTC
TRBV12-5	TRBJ1-2	-	-	CASGAGRNYGYTF	TGTGCTAGTGGTGCGGGACGAAACTATGGCTACACCTTC
TRBV30	TRBJ2-4	-	-	CAWSVKGWGLAKNIQYF	TGTGCCTGGAGTGTCAAGGGGTGGGGATTAGCCAAAAACATTCAGTACTTC
TRBV7-8	TRBJ2-2	-	once	CASSLFREGTGELFF	TGTGCCAGCAGCTTATTCCGGGAAGGCACCGGGGAGCTGTTTTTT
TRBV18	TRBJ2-7	-	-	CASSPRTGKSSYEQYF	TGTGCCAGCTCGCCACGCACAGGGAAGAGCTCCTACGAGCAGTACTTC
TRBV6-6	TRBJ2-5	-	-	CASSYRTGWETQYF	TGTGCCAGCAGTTACCGTACAGGGTGGGAGACCCAGTACTTC
TRBV11-2	TRBJ1-6	-	-	CASSLGGGLNSPLHF	TGTGCCAGCAGCTTAGGGGGGGGGTTAAATTCACCCCTCCACTTT
TRBV9	TRBJ2-1	TRBD2	-	CASSALSGRAYNEQFF	TGTGCCAGCAGCGCCCTTAGCGGGAGGGCCTACAATGAGCAGTTCTTC
TRBV19	TRBJ2-7	TRBD1	once	CASSRQGASEQYF	TGTGCCAGTAGCCGACAGGGGGCTAGCGAGCAGTACTTC
TRBV7-2	TRBJ1-1	TRBD1	once	CASSPREAGGTSEAFF	TGTGCCAGCAGCCCCAGGGAGGCAGGGGGTACCTCTGAAGCTTTCTTT
TRBV15	TRBJ2-2	-	-	CATSTRVGSGELFF	TGTGCCACCAGCACCAGGGTTGGCTCCGGGGAGCTGTTTTTT
TRBV9	TRBJ2-3	TRBD2	-	CASSASFSGGATDTQYF	TGTGCCAGCAGCGCTTCATTTAGCGGGGGGGCCACAGATACGCAGTATTTT
TRBV5-4	TRBJ2-1	-	-	CASSAAQFSSYNEQFF	TGTGCCAGCAGCGCGGCTCAGTTTTCGTCTTACAATGAGCAGTTCTTC
TRBV6-5	TRBJ2-5	TRBD1	-	CASNRQGPQETQYF	TGTGCCAGCAATCGACAGGGACCTCAAGAGACCCAGTACTTC
TRBV29-1	TRBJ2-7	-	-	CSVGELTEQYF	TGCAGCGTCGGGGAGCTTACCGAGCAGTACTTC
TRBV11-3	TRBJ1-1	-	-	CASSRVPGKGLKNTEAFF	TGTGCCAGCAGCCGCGTACCTGGGAAGGGGCTGAAGAACACTGAAGCTTTCTTT
TRBV7-9	TRBJ1-4	TRBD1	-	CASSFRGLNEKLFF	TGTGCCAGCAGCTTCAGGGGGCTGAATGAAAAACTGTTTTTT
TRBV27	TRBJ2-1	-	once	CASSYSPYNEQFF	TGTGCCAGCAGTTACAGCCCGTACAATGAGCAGTTCTTC
TRBV5-1	TRBJ2-5	TRBD2	-	CASSWTSGGAVETQYF	TGCGCCAGCAGCTGGACTAGCGGGGGGGCTGTTGAGACCCAGTACTTC
TRBV11-2	TRBJ2-7	TRBD2	-	CASSLRPSGGTYEQYF	TGTGCCAGCAGCTTAAGGCCTAGCGGGGGGACTTACGAGCAGTACTTC